The source of this T cell receptor beta chain is a study of cytomegalovirus exposure and HLA in healthy donors. At the level of the study: Most donors, roughly 84% of 398 genotyped, fell in the Caucasian-associated ancestry cluster. Study-wide results and caveats: The authors listed 180 or so TCR beta chains as cytomegalovirus-associated. Reports state that TCR beta sequences accurately predicted most subjects' HLA-A and HLA-B alleles.

The CDR3 is 18 residues long. In germline, CDR1 is SEHNR, CDR2 FQNEAQ (reference sequence). V lost 5 bases and J lost 1, with 23 bases in between. Researchers ran the PCR with 60 Vbeta and 13 Jbeta primers. The assay was immunoSEQ multiplex PCR, and TCRdb's table has in-frame clones only and misses some. The table lists approximately 100,000 clones, approximately 89% of them singletons. This clone was seen just once. What it binds is unknown. The V and J genes are TRBV7-9 and TRBJ1-1; D may be TRBD1 (5 bases). Sequencing was done on a sample of PBMCs. This receptor was obtained from a man aged 25 to 40 in good health and CMV-seropositive. Written as DNA, the CDR3 is TGTGCCAGCAGCACCCGGCGGGGGGAGTGGAAGGCGAACACTGAAGCTTTCTTT. Translating it yields CASSTRRGEWKANTEAFF.